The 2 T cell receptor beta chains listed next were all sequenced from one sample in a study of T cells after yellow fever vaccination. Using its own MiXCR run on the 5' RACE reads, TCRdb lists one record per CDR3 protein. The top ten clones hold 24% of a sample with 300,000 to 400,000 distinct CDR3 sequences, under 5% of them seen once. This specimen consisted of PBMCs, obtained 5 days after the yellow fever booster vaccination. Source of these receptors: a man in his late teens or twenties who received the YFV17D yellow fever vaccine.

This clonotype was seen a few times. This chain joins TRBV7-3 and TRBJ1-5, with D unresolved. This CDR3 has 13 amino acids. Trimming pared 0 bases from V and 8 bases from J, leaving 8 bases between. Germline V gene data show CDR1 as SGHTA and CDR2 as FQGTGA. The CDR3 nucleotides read TGTGCCAGCAGCTTAACGTTCGTGGAGCCCCAGCATTTT. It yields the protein CASSLTFVEPQHF.

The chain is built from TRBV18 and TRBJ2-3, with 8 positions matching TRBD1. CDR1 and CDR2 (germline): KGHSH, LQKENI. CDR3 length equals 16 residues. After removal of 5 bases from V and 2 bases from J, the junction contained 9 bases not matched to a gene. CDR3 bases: TGTGCCAGCTCAACAATGACAGGGGAACTCACAGATACGCAGTATTTT. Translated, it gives CASSTMTGELTDTQYF.